This T cell receptor beta chain was documented in a study of T cell responses to AZD1222 COVID-19 vaccine. The study's findings and limits: Spike-specific TCR breadth and depth went up after people got two AZD1222 doses. Among vaccine-associated CD4 TCRs, coverage spanned spike, with dominance at 160-218 and 743-854.

The assay was immunoSEQ multiplex PCR, and TCRdb's table has in-frame clones only and misses some. The table includes fewer than 200,000 clones, over 80% detected once. This clone was seen only once. What it recognizes is unknown. The CDR3 extends over 14 amino acids. Germline CDR1 reads SGHNT; CDR2 reads YENEEA. Trimming stripped 0 bases from V and 0 bases from J, with 5 bases between. The sample was peripheral blood, taken on day 0 of AZD1222 vaccination. The clonotype comes from an adult in good health. This rearrangement joins TRBV11-3 to TRBJ1-1; D ambiguous. DNA for the CDR3: TGTGCCAGCAGCTTAGAGAAGATGAACACTGAAGCTTTCTTT. Protein sequence: CASSLEKMNTEAFF.